A selection of T cell receptor beta chains follows, all from one sample in a study of tumor and adjacent non-tumor tissue in lung cancer. TCRdb reanalysed the multiplex PCR reads using MiXCR and keeps one entry per CDR3 protein. The sample shows tens of thousands of distinct CDR3 sequences, almost 60% of them seen only once. Sequenced sample: lung tumor tissue. These receptors were taken from a man aged 50 or older with non-small cell lung cancer. Both conserved end residues are part of each CDR3. D genes are given only for firm matches. Some rows mark clone size as missing; the rest say once, few, many or name a class of expanded clone.

d_gene,abundance,v_gene,j_gene,CDR3aa,CDR3nt
NA,NA,TRBV11-2,TRBJ2-7,CASSVPGTSNEQYF,TGTGCCAGCAGCGTTCCCGGGACATCCAACGAGCAGTACTTC
NA,many,TRBV20-1,TRBJ1-1,CSARFTGGNTEAFF,TGCAGTGCTAGATTCACGGGGGGGAACACTGAAGCTTTCTTT
NA,once,TRBV11-2,TRBJ1-1,CASSSDGTEALF,TGTGCCAGCAGCTCGGACGGGACTGAAGCTTTATTT
NA,many,TRBV29-1,TRBJ2-1,CSVEDPRDFSYNEQFF,TGCAGCGTTGAAGATCCCCGGGACTTTTCCTACAATGAGCAGTTCTTC
NA,few,TRBV28,TRBJ2-7,CASSLYRGGYEQYF,TGTGCCAGCAGTTTATACAGGGGAGGGTACGAGCAGTACTTC
NA,NA,TRBV28,TRBJ2-7,CASRRGAKYEQYF,TGTGCCAGTCGACGGGGGGCAAAGTACGAGCAGTACTTC
TRBD1,NA,TRBV6-5,TRBJ1-1,CASSYQGTASEALF,TGTGCCAGCAGTTACCAAGGGACAGCTAGTGAAGCTCTCTTT
TRBD2,NA,TRBV30,TRBJ2-1,CAWSRAPSLAGGCTDEQFF,TGTGCGTGGAGCAGGGCCCCGTCTTTAGCGGGAGGGTGTACAGATGAGCAGTTCTTC
NA,many,TRBV5-6,TRBJ2-2,CASSRTITGELFF,TGTGCCAGCAGCAGGACTATAACCGGGGAGCTGTTTTTT
NA,many,TRBV20-1,TRBJ2-5,CSATTGSQETQYF,TGCAGTGCCACGACAGGATCTCAAGAGACCCAGTACTTC
NA,NA,TRBV11-2,TRBJ2-1,CASSLRWSRGNEQFF,TGTGCCAGCAGTTTACGATGGAGTAGAGGCAATGAGCAGTTCTTC
TRBD1,many,TRBV4-1,TRBJ1-2,CASSQDKTGANYGYTF,TGCGCCAGCAGCCAAGATAAGACAGGGGCGAACTATGGCTACACCTTC
TRBD2,NA,TRBV12-3/TRBV12-4,TRBJ2-7,CVSSQGLAEISYEQYF,TGTGTCAGCAGTCAGGGACTAGCGGAGATCTCCTACGAGCAGTACTTC
TRBD2,NA,TRBV11-3,TRBJ2-1,CASSLGSGNQQLF,TGTGCCAGCAGTTTAGGAAGCGGGAATCAGCAGTTATTC